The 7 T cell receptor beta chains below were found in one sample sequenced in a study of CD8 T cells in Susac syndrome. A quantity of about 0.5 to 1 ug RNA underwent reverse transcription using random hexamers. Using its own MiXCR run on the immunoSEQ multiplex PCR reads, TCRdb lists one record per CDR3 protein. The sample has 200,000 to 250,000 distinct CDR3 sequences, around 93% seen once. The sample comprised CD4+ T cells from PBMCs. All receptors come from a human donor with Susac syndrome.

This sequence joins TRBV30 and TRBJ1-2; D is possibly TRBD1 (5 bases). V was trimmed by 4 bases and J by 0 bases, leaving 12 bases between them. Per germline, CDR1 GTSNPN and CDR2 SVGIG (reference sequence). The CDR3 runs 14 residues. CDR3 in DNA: TGTGCCTGGAAACAGGTACAGGCTAACTATGGCTACACCTTC. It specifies CAWKQVQANYGYTF. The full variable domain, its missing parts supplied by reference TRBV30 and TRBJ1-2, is SQTIHQWPATLVQPVGSPLSLECTVEGTSNPNLYWYRQAAGRGLQLLFYSVGIGQISSEVPQNLSASRPQDRQFILSSKKLLLSDSGFYLCAWKQVQANYGYTFGSGTRLTVV.

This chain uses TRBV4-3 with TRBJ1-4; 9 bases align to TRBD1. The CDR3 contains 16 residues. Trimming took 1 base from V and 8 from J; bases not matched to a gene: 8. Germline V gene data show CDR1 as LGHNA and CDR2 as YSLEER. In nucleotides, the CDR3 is TGCGCCAGCAGCCAAGGTGACGGACAGGGGTACGAAAAACTGTTTTTT. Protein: CASSQGDGQGYEKLFF.

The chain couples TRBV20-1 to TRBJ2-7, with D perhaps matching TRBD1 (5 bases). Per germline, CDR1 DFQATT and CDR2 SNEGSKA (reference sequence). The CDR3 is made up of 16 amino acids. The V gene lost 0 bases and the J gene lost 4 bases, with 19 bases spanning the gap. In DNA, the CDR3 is TGCAGTGCTAGAGATGGCAGGGCAGAATCACCATACGAGCAGTACTTC. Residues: CSARDGRAESPYEQYF.

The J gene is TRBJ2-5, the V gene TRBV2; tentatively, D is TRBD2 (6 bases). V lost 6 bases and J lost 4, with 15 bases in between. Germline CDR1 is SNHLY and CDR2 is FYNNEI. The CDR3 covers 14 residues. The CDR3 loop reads CASSPTSLGETQYF. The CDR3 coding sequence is TGTGCCAGCAGCCCGACTAGTCTAGGAGAGACCCAGTACTTC. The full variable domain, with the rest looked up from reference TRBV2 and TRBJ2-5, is EPEVTQTPSHQVTQMGQEVILRCVPISNHLYFYWYRQILGQKVEFLVSFYNNEISEKSEIFDDQFSVERPDGSNFTLKIRSTKLEDSAMYFCASSPTSLGETQYFGPGTRLLVL.

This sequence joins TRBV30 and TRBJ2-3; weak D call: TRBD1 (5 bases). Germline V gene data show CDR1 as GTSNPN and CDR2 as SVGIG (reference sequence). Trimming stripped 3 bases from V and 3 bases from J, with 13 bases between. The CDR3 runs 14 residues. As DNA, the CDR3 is TGTGCCTGGAGGCTACAGGTGAAAACAGATACGCAGTATTTT. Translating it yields CAWRLQVKTDTQYF.

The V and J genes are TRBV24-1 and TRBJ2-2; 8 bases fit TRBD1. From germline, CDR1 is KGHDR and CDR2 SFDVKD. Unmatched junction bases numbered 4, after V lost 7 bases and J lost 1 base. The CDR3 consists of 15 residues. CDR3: CATSTGGLNTGELFF. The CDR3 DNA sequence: TGTGCCACCAGCACAGGGGGATTGAACACCGGGGAGCTGTTTTTT.

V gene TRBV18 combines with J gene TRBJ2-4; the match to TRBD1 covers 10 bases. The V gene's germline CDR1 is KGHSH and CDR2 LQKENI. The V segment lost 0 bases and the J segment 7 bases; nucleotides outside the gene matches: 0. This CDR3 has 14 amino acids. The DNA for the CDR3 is TGTGCCAGCTCACCACCGGGACAGGGGAACATTCAGTACTTC. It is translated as CASSPPGQGNIQYF.